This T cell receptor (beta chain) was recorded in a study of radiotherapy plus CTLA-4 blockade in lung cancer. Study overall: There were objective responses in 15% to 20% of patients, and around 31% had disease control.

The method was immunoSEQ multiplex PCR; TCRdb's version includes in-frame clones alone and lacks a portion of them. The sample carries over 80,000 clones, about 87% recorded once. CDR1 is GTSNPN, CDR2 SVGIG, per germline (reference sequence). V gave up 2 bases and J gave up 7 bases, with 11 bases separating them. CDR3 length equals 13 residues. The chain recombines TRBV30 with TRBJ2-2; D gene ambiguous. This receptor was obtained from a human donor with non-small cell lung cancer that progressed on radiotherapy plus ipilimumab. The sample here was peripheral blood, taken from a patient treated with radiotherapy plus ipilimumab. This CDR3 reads CAWSPRFSGELFF. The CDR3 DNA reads TGTGCCTGGAGTCCACGGTTCAGCGGGGAGCTGTTTTTT.